A single sample is the source of the 9 T cell receptor beta chains below, sequenced in a study of human T cells and chemical hapten exposure. Noted time point: patch test 1, 2 weeks after DPC sensitization. Treatment noted: therapeutic diphenylcyclopropenone sensitization with weekly scalp DPC. MiXCR was run by TCRdb on the RACE reads, yielding one entry per CDR3 protein. The sample lists fewer than 150,000 distinct CDR3 sequences, roughly 13% occurring once. Sequenced material: whole blood, taken in connection with sensitization to the hapten diphenylcyclopropenone (DPC). These receptors all come from a man aged 18 to 30 with alopecia areata. Some clones in this sample may be carry-over from other donors' samples.

There are a few counts of this clonotype. The chain employs TRBV18 and TRBJ2-1; D might be TRBD1 or TRBD2, each matching 5 bases. The V and J ends lost 2 bases and 3 bases respectively, with 14 bases between them. Germline V lookup: CDR1 KGHSH, CDR2 LQKENI. This CDR3 contains 16 residues. CDR3 nucleotide sequence: TGTGCCAGCTCACCAGAGGGACGGTCCCGCTACAATGAGCAGTTCTTC. Translating it yields CASSPEGRSRYNEQFF.

This clonotype was counted a few times. This rearrangement joins TRBV6-2 or TRBV6-3 to TRBJ2-1; no firm D call. The germline gives CDR1 MNHEY, CDR2 SVGEGT. The ends were cut back, 5 bases at V and 6 bases at J, with 11 bases in the middle. CDR3 length: 13 residues. CDR3 coding DNA: TGTGCCAGCAGTAGAGAAGTGGTCAATGAGCAGTTCTTC. Its protein product is CASSREVVNEQFF.

This chain links TRBV6-2 or TRBV6-3 with TRBJ2-2, with unresolved D. Trimming took 2 bases from V and 5 from J, leaving 9 bases between them. The V gene's germline CDR1 is MNHEY and CDR2 SVGEGT. CDR3 length: 14 amino acids. The CDR3 DNA reads as TGTGCCAGCAGTTACGGGCGGAGAACCGGGGAGCTGTTTTTT. This codes for CASSYGRRTGELFF.

This clonotype has just a few counts. Here the CDR3 DNA reads TGCGCCAGCAGCCAAGTCCTGAATGGGGCCGGTGAGCAGTTCTTC. Amino acid sequence: CASSQVLNGAGEQFF. V usage is TRBV4-3 and J usage is TRBJ2-1; D may be TRBD1 (5 bases). CDR3 length: 15 residues. V lost 1 base and J 9 bases, leaving 16 bases between the germline ends. Germline lookup yields CDR1 LGHNA and CDR2 YSLEER.

The rearrangement uses TRBV11-2 and TRBJ2-2; D not resolved. CDR1 SGHAT and CDR2 FQNNGV come from the germline V gene. Trimming removed 5 bases at V and 1 base at J, with 11 bases between. The CDR3 is 15 residues long. The CDR3 sequence: CASSPTRLNTGELFF. In DNA, the CDR3 is TGTGCCAGCAGCCCCACCCGGTTGAACACCGGGGAGCTGTTTTTT.

The V gene is TRBV10-3, the J gene TRBJ2-7; 7 bases line up with TRBD2. Germline-derived CDR1 and CDR2 are ENHRY and SYGVKD. This CDR3 has 15 residues. Trimming removed 6 bases from V and 0 bases from J; junction bases left unmatched: 8. The CDR3 DNA sequence: TGTGCCATCAGCGTTCGCGGGGGTAGCTCCTACGAGCAGTACTTC. It translates to CAISVRGGSSYEQYF.

This clonotype was picked up a small number of times. The rearrangement joins TRBV6-5 to TRBJ2-7, with D maybe TRBD2 (6 bases). Trimming pared 4 bases from V and 3 bases from J, leaving 16 bases between. The CDR3 runs to 15 residues. The germline CDR1 and CDR2 sequences are MNHEY and SVGAGI. The CDR3 coding sequence is TGTGCCAGCAGTTCGGAGCGGGCGACCATCTACGAGCAGTACTTC. This translates into CASSSERATIYEQYF.

This chain uses TRBV27 with TRBJ2-1, with a possible D match to TRBD2 (6 bases). With 8 bases removed from V and 4 bases from J, the gap between germline ends came to 18 bases. CDR3 length: 15 residues. Germline V gives CDR1 MNHEY, CDR2 SMNVEV (reference sequence). The CDR3 bases are TGTGCCAGCGTGGGACTCACCTTAAATTACAATGAGCAGTTCTTC. Its translation: CASVGLTLNYNEQFF.

This clonotype was seen only a few times. The chain is built from TRBV28 and TRBJ2-5, with 7 bases lining up with TRBD2. This CDR3 comprises 14 residues. Germline values: CDR1 MDHEN, CDR2 SYDVKM. V lost 6 bases to trimming and J lost 6 bases; unmatched junction nucleotides: 10. The CDR3 loop reads CASRTETGGKTQYF. In nucleotides, the CDR3 is TGTGCCAGCAGAACCGAGACGGGAGGCAAGACCCAGTACTTC. The whole variable domain, filled in from reference TRBV28 and TRBJ2-5, reads DVKVTQSSRYLVKRTGEKVFLECVQDMDHENMFWYRQDPGLGLRLIYFSYDVKMKEKGDIPEGYSVSREKKERFSLILESASTNQTSMYLCASRTETGGKTQYFGPGTRLLVL.